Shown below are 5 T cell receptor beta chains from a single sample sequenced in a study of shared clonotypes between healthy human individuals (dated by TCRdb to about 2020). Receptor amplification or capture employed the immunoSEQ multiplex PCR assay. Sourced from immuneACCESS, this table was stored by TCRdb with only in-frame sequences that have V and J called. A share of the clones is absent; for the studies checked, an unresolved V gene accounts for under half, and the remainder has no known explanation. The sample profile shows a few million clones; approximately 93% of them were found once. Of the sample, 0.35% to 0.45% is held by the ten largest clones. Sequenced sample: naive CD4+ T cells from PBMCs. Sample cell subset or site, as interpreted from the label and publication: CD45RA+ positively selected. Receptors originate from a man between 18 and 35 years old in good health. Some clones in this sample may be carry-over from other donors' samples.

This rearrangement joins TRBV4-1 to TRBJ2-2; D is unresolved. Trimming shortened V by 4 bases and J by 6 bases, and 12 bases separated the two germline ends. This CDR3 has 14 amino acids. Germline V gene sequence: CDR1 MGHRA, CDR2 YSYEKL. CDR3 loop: CASSPLAAAGELFF. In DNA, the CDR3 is TGCGCCAGCAGCCCCCTCGCAGCCGCCGGGGAGCTGTTTTTT.

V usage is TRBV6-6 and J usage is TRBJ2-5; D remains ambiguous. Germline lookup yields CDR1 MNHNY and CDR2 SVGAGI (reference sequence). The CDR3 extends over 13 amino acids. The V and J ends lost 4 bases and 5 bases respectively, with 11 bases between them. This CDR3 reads CASSSRNLETQYF. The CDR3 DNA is TGTGCCAGCAGTTCCCGTAATCTGGAGACCCAGTACTTC.

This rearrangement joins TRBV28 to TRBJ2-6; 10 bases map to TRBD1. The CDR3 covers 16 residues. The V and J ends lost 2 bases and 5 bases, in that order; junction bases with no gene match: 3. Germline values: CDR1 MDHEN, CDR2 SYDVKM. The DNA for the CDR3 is TGTGCCAGCAGTTTAGAGACAGGGGGCTGGGCCAACGTCCTGACTTTC. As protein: CASSLETGGWANVLTF.

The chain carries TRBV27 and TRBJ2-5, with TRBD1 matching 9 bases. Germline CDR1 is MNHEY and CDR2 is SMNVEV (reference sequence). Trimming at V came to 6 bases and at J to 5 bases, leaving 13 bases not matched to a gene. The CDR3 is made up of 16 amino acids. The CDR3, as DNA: TGTGCCAGCAGCCCTCAACCGGGACAGGGTTCCGAGACCCAGTACTTC. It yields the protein CASSPQPGQGSETQYF.

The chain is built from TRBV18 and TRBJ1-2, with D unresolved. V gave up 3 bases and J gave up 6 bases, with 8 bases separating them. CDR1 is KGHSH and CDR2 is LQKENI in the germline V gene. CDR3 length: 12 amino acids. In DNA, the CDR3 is TGTGCCAGCTCACCCCTGTCCGATGGCTACACCTTC. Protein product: CASSPLSDGYTF.